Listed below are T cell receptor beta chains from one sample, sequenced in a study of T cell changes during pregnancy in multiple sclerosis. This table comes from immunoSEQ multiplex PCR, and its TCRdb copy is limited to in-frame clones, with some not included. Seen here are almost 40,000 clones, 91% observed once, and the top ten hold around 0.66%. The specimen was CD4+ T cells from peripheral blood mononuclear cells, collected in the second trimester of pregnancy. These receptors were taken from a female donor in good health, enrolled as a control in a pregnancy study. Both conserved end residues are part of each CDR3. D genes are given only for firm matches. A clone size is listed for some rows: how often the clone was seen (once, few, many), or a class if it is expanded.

TGTGCCAGCAGCCAAGGGTCCCAGGGGCCGGAGACCCAGTACTTC,CASSQGSQGPETQYF,NA,TRBJ2-5,NA,TRBV14
TGCGCCAGCAGCCAAGATTGGCGGGGGGGAAGGGGAGATACGCAGTATTTT,CASSQDWRGGRGDTQYF,once,TRBJ2-3,TRBD2,TRBV4-3
TGCGCCAGCAGCCCCGGACAGCCGAACACTGAAGCTTTCTTT,CASSPGQPNTEAFF,NA,TRBJ1-1,NA,TRBV5-1
TGTGCCAGCAGTTCGAGGACTAGCGATACGCAGTATTTT,CASSSRTSDTQYF,NA,TRBJ2-3,TRBD2,TRBV27
TGTGCCAGCAGTGGCATTTACGAGCAGTACTTC,CASSGIYEQYF,NA,TRBJ2-7,NA,TRBV28
TGTGCCAGCTCACCAAGGGAGGATGGGAGAGCTTTCTTT,CASSPREDGRAFF,NA,TRBJ1-1,NA,TRBV18
TGTGCCAGCTCTATAACACAGGGGCCTGGAAACACCATATATTTT,CASSITQGPGNTIYF,NA,TRBJ1-3,TRBD1,TRBV18
TGTGCCAGCAGCAAAAGCAGGGGGCCCCAAGAGACCCAGTACTTC,CASSKSRGPQETQYF,NA,TRBJ2-5,TRBD1,TRBV5-6
TGCGCCAGCAGCCAAGATTACCAGCGGGGGGGCTACAATGAGCAGTTCTTC,CASSQDYQRGGYNEQFF,NA,TRBJ2-1,TRBD2,TRBV4-3
TGTGCCAGCAGCATTTTTCTTCCGGACAGGGCCGGAAACACCATATATTTT,CASSIFLPDRAGNTIYF,NA,TRBJ1-3,TRBD1,TRBV5-6
TGTGCCAGCAGAGTGGGGTGGAAGAGGGGGTACAATGAGCAGTTCTTC,CASRVGWKRGYNEQFF,NA,TRBJ2-1,NA,TRBV28
TGTGCCAGCAGTTACCTGACAGGGCGAAAGGGCTATGGCTACACCTTC,CASSYLTGRKGYGYTF,once,TRBJ1-2,TRBD1,TRBV6-5
TGTGCCAGCAGCTTGGGAGCGGGTAGATCAGATACGCAGTATTTT,CASSLGAGRSDTQYF,NA,TRBJ2-3,NA,TRBV5-4
TGTGCCAGCAGTGTCCTGGGAGTGGCTGGAAACACCATATATTTT,CASSVLGVAGNTIYF,NA,TRBJ1-3,NA,TRBV2
TGTGCCAGCGGAGGCAGGGGGCGAATAGATACGCAGTATTTT,CASGGRGRIDTQYF,once,TRBJ2-3,TRBD1,TRBV2
TGTGCCAGCAGCTTAGGGGACAGGGGAGCCGAGCAGTACTTC,CASSLGDRGAEQYF,NA,TRBJ2-7,TRBD1,TRBV7-6
TGTGCCAGCAGCTCCTCCGGGACATACGTGCGCTACACCTTC,CASSSSGTYVRYTF,NA,TRBJ1-2,NA,TRBV9
TGTGCCATCAGTGAGTCGCAGGTCAATCAGCCCCAGCATTTT,CAISESQVNQPQHF,NA,TRBJ1-5,NA,TRBV10-3
TGTGCCAGCAGCTTACCCCTTGGGGCCCTAGCGGTGGGGCAGTACTTC,CASSLPLGALAVGQYF,NA,TRBJ2-7,TRBD2,TRBV7-9
TGTGCCAGCAGCGCCGCCTCGACAGGGGCGAACACCGGGGAGCTGTTTTTT,CASSAASTGANTGELFF,NA,TRBJ2-2,TRBD1,TRBV9
TGTGCCAGCTCCCCTGAGGGGGACTCGGGGGGAAAACTGGAGACCCAGTACTTC,CASSPEGDSGGKLETQYF,NA,TRBJ2-5,NA,TRBV21-1
TGTGCCAGCTCACGAGATAGCTACACTGAAGCTTTCTTT,CASSRDSYTEAFF,few,TRBJ1-1,NA,TRBV18
TGTGCCAGCAGCAGCGGGACAGGGTATTTTCAGCCCCAGCATTTT,CASSSGTGYFQPQHF,once,TRBJ1-5,TRBD1,TRBV28
TGCGCCAGCAGCTTGAGGGGCAGCTACGAGCAGTACTTC,CASSLRGSYEQYF,NA,TRBJ2-7,NA,TRBV5-1
TGTGCCTGGAGCGGGCAGGGATTCACCGGGGAGCTGTTTTTT,CAWSGQGFTGELFF,NA,TRBJ2-2,NA,TRBV30
TGCAGTGCTGGCCAGAGGGGCTACACCTTC,CSAGQRGYTF,NA,TRBJ1-2,NA,TRBV20-1
TGTGCCAGCAGCCCCACCACAGGGAACACCGGGGAGCTGTTTTTT,CASSPTTGNTGELFF,NA,TRBJ2-2,NA,TRBV7-2
TGTGCCTGGAGAAGTGAGAACAGGGTTGAGACCCAGTACTTC,CAWRSENRVETQYF,NA,TRBJ2-5,NA,TRBV30
TGTGCCAGCAGTTCCTTCCCCAGGGAACTTCAGTACTTC,CASSSFPRELQYF,NA,TRBJ2-7,NA,TRBV7-2
TGCGCCAGGGGCCCAAGGAATGGCTACACCTTC,CARGPRNGYTF,NA,TRBJ1-2,NA,TRBV23-1
TGTGCCAGCTCACCTGGACAGGGAAGCACCGGGGAGCTGTTTTTT,CASSPGQGSTGELFF,NA,TRBJ2-2,TRBD1,TRBV18
TGCGCCAGCAGCCCGACACGTTTCCAAGAGACCCAGTACTTC,CASSPTRFQETQYF,NA,TRBJ2-5,NA,TRBV4-3
TGTGCCAGCAGCGTAGTCCTGGGACAGGTAAATGAGCAGTTCTTC,CASSVVLGQVNEQFF,once,TRBJ2-1,TRBD1,TRBV9
TGTGCCAGCTCCTCGGCAGGGGCGGGTGGCTACACCTTC,CASSSAGAGGYTF,NA,TRBJ1-2,NA,TRBV6-5
TGTGCCAGCAGCCTCCGACAGGGGAACGTGCCCCAGCATTTT,CASSLRQGNVPQHF,NA,TRBJ1-5,TRBD1,TRBV7-2
TGTGCCAGCAGTGACACGGTGAATGGCTACACCTTC,CASSDTVNGYTF,NA,TRBJ1-2,NA,TRBV6-6
TGTGCCAGTAGTGAAGGGGGCATATCCACTTATGGCTACACCTTC,CASSEGGISTYGYTF,NA,TRBJ1-2,TRBD1,TRBV19
TGTGCCACGCGAGGCGCGGGGGGGGGAAATGAGCAGTTCTTC,CATRGAGGGNEQFF,NA,TRBJ2-1,TRBD2,TRBV10-3
TGTGCCAGCAGCAACAGACCCAATGAAAAACTGTTTTTT,CASSNRPNEKLFF,NA,TRBJ1-4,NA,TRBV9
TGTGCCAGCAGCTCAGCAGCGGGGTTACAAGAGACCCAGTACTTC,CASSSAAGLQETQYF,NA,TRBJ2-5,TRBD2,TRBV9
TGTGCCAGCTCACCAGTTGGGTCTTCGGGAGGAAACACCATATATTTT,CASSPVGSSGGNTIYF,NA,TRBJ1-3,NA,TRBV18
TGTGCCAGCTCCCCTCCGGCAGGCCAAGAGACCCAGTACTTC,CASSPPAGQETQYF,NA,TRBJ2-5,NA,TRBV18
TGTGCCGGCCAGGGAAGCAATCAGCCCCAGCATTTT,CAGQGSNQPQHF,NA,TRBJ1-5,NA,TRBV7-9
TGTGCCAGCGGTTACGGACAGGGCACTGAAGCTTTCTTT,CASGYGQGTEAFF,NA,TRBJ1-1,TRBD1,TRBV7-9
TGTGCCAGCAGTGAGGACACCTCTCCTAACTATGGCTACACCTTC,CASSEDTSPNYGYTF,NA,TRBJ1-2,NA,TRBV2
TGTGCCAGCAGCCTCACGGTTACTGGGGCCAACGTCCTGACTTTC,CASSLTVTGANVLTF,NA,TRBJ2-6,NA,TRBV5-6
TGTGCCAGCAGTCCGAGGACAGGGGCAGAGACCCAGTACTTC,CASSPRTGAETQYF,NA,TRBJ2-5,TRBD1,TRBV6-5
TGCAGCGTTGGGGGACTAGCGGGAAGGGGGCAGTTCTTC,CSVGGLAGRGQFF,NA,TRBJ2-1,TRBD2,TRBV29-1
TGTGCCAGCAGTTTAGACAGGGCGCGTGAAGCTTTCTTT,CASSLDRAREAFF,NA,TRBJ1-1,TRBD1,TRBV2
TGTGCCAGCAGTCCCGGGGATGGCTACACCTTC,CASSPGDGYTF,NA,TRBJ1-2,NA,TRBV6-6
TGTGCCAGCAGCTTTGGACTAGCGGGGGTACCCGGGGAGCTGTTTTTT,CASSFGLAGVPGELFF,NA,TRBJ2-2,TRBD2,TRBV7-2
TGTGCCAGCAGCTTACTTTCGAGGGGGATCTTTAGTTCACCCCTCCACTTT,CASSLLSRGIFSSPLHF,NA,TRBJ1-6,NA,TRBV7-8